One sample yielded the 13 T cell receptor beta chains listed below, sequenced in a study of T cell responses to AZD1222 COVID-19 vaccine. Sequencing used immunoSEQ multiplex PCR; TCRdb keeps in-frame clones, though not all of them. This sample carries over 85,000 clones, nearly 90% of them seen once, and the ten largest clones take more than 7.5%. The source was peripheral blood, collected on day 0 of AZD1222 vaccination. The source of these receptors is an adult in good health.

The CDR3 here is CASKWTGGGYGYTF. The CDR3 bases are TGTGCCAGCAAATGGACAGGGGGTGGGTATGGCTACACCTTC. The chain uses TRBV19 and TRBJ1-2; 10 positions agree with TRBD1. The V gene's germline CDR1 is LNHDA and CDR2 SQIVND (reference sequence). With 9 bases clipped from V and 5 bases from J, the junction kept 9 bases outside the gene matches. This CDR3 region has 14 residues.

Written as DNA, the CDR3 is TGCGCCAGCAGCTTGGAAACAGGGTCCGGGGAGCTGTTTTTT. Its translation: CASSLETGSGELFF. This sequence joins TRBV5-1 and TRBJ2-2; TRBD1 might be the D (6 bases). There are 14 residues in the CDR3. Looked up from germline, CDR1 is SGHRS and CDR2 is YFSETQ. Trimming shortened V by 0 bases and J by 6 bases, and 9 bases separated the two germline ends.

CDR3 sequence: CASSLSTSAGEQYF. For the CDR3, the DNA is TGTGCCAGCAGCTTATCCACTAGCGCAGGCGAGCAGTACTTC. The chain employs TRBV11-2 and TRBJ2-7; the match to TRBD2 covers 7 bases. This CDR3 has 14 amino acids. Germline V gene lookup returns CDR1 SGHAT and CDR2 FQNNGV. V lost 2 bases, J lost 6 bases, and 7 bases stayed unmatched.

This clone was counted once. The chain joins TRBV29-1 to TRBJ2-3; no reliable D call. Trimming cost V 2 bases and J 5 bases, with 8 bases left between them. This CDR3 has 12 residues. Per the germline V gene, CDR1 is SQVTM and CDR2 is ANQGSEA. CDR3 nucleotides: TGCAGCGTTGAACTTTTGGGAGATACGCAGTATTTT. Translated, it gives CSVELLGDTQYF.

The chain carries TRBV27 and TRBJ2-7, with 8 bases matching TRBD1. Germline V CDR1 and CDR2: MNHEY, SMNVEV (reference sequence). This CDR3 is built from 14 residues. Trimming took 4 bases from V and 4 from J; bases not matched to a gene: 6. The CDR3: CASSSFTGGYEQYF. The CDR3 DNA reads as TGTGCCAGCAGTTCATTTACAGGGGGTTACGAGCAGTACTTC.

By proportion, this clone is medium-sized. This sequence joins TRBV7-9 and TRBJ2-6; D gene ambiguous. The CDR3 is 15 amino acids. Deletions cut 1 base from V and 0 bases from J, with 4 bases between. Germline-derived CDR1 and CDR2 are SEHNR and FQNEAQ (reference sequence). The CDR3 protein is CASSLGFSGANVLTF. The CDR3 DNA follows: TGTGCCAGCAGCTTAGGGTTCTCTGGGGCCAACGTCCTGACTTTC.

This sequence joins TRBV7-9 and TRBJ2-2; unclear D gene. The CDR3 covers 12 residues. CDR1 and CDR2 (germline): SEHNR, FQNEAQ (reference sequence). The V gene lost 4 bases and the J gene lost 6 bases, with 6 bases spanning the gap. CDR3 loop: CASSSDSGELFF. The CDR3 coding sequence is TGTGCCAGCAGCTCAGATTCCGGGGAGCTGTTTTTT.

This chain links TRBV6-5 with TRBJ1-4; 8 bases agree with TRBD1. Germline V gene data show CDR1 as MNHEY and CDR2 as SVGAGI. The V segment lost 6 bases and the J segment 8 bases; nucleotides outside the gene matches: 8. The CDR3 is made up of 14 amino acids. The CDR3 bases are TGTGCCAGCAGAAAGGGGACAGGAGAGGAAAAACTGTTTTTT. It encodes CASRKGTGEEKLFF.

The chain has TRBV7-6 and TRBJ2-3, with D maybe TRBD2 (5 bases). The CDR3 spans 16 residues. V dropped 4 bases and J dropped 3 bases, with 17 bases sitting between them. CDR1 is SGHVS and CDR2 is FNYEAQ in the germline V gene. The CDR3 DNA is TGTGCCAGCAGCTCCGGAGTGGGCCGAGGGACAGATACGCAGTATTTT. This encodes CASSSGVGRGTDTQYF.

Concerning this clone itself: Other DNA sequences of this sample code for an identical CDR3. The chain carries TRBV30 and TRBJ1-5; D may be TRBD1 (5 bases). Trimming took off 0 bases at V and 2 bases at J, with 5 bases between the two ends. From germline, CDR1 is GTSNPN and CDR2 SVGIG (reference sequence). The CDR3 covers 13 residues. The CDR3 DNA reads TGTGCCTGGAGTGTACAGGGCAATCAGCCCCAGCATTTT. It specifies CAWSVQGNQPQHF.

V is TRBV29-1 and J is TRBJ1-1; D remains ambiguous. Trimming shortened V by 4 bases and J by 3 bases, and 12 bases separated the two germline ends. Germline loops: CDR1 SQVTM, CDR2 ANQGSEA. The CDR3 runs 13 residues. The CDR3 reads CSVGSGQHTEAFF. DNA for the CDR3: TGCAGCGTTGGGTCGGGCCAACACACTGAAGCTTTCTTT.

The CDR3 loop is CASSLRQGQRVNYGYTF. The CDR3 DNA is TGTGCCAGCTCACTCCGACAGGGCCAAAGGGTTAACTATGGCTACACCTTC. The genes are TRBV18 and TRBJ1-2; 7 bases fit TRBD1. The CDR3 is made up of 17 amino acids. Germline CDR1 KGHSH, CDR2 LQKENI. V lost 4 bases to trimming and J lost 1 base; unmatched junction nucleotides: 12.

This clone came up a few times. Other nucleotide sequences in the sample specify the same CDR3. The chain employs TRBV7-9 and TRBJ2-5; D may match TRBD1 or TRBD2 (5 bases each). Trimming pared 5 bases from V and 5 bases from J, leaving 15 bases between. There are 14 residues in the CDR3. Germline V lookup: CDR1 SEHNR, CDR2 FQNEAQ (reference sequence). The DNA for the CDR3 is TGTGCCAGCAGCCCGTCTGGGACCCGGGAGACCCAGTACTTC. This codes for CASSPSGTRETQYF.